This T cell receptor (beta chain) was documented in a study of blood T cells in healthy people across ages. Study overall: About one barcoded beta molecule per two T cells came from capture by template switching.

Using a J-beta primer mix together with a sample-barcoded 5' primer, a second PCR was run for roughly 7 to 11 cycles. Per-sample output comprised a minimum of 2.5 million paired-end reads containing CDR3. TCRdb re-derived calls from the 5' RACE reads in MiXCR, one entry per CDR3 protein. The repertoire holds hundreds of thousands of distinct CDR3 sequences, with roughly 43% as singletons. Only a few counts were recorded for this clonotype. Its antigen is unidentified. Study-wide points: The study found TCR beta diversity correlated strongly with naive T cell percentage.

The J segment lost 0 bases and the V segment lost 4 bases, leaving 8 bases of the junction unmatched. Per the germline V gene, CDR1 is LGHDT and CDR2 is YNNKEL (reference sequence). The CDR3 covers 17 residues. This TCR derives from a man older than 75 in good health. The rearrangement joins TRBV3-1 to TRBJ1-2, with 10 bases aligning to TRBD1. The sequenced sample consisted of blood. CDR3 protein: CASSRRQGAASNYGYTF. The CDR3 coding sequence is TGTGCCAGCAGCCGCAGACAGGGGGCTGCTTCTAACTATGGCTACACCTTC. The entire variable domain, with the rest obtained from reference TRBV3-1 and TRBJ1-2, is as follows: DTAVSQTPKYLVTQMGNDKSIKCEQNLGHDTMYWYKQDSKKFLKIMFSYNNKELIINETVPNRFSPKSPDKAHLNLHINSLELGDSAVYFCASSRRQGAASNYGYTFGSGTRLTVV.